The count of the clone carrying this T cell receptor beta chain is one. This entry is derived from a study of technical replicates of blood from a few donors. Only in-frame clones appear in the TCRdb table, and some are missing; sequencing was by immunoSEQ multiplex PCR. The sample carries 40,000 to 60,000 clones, around 90% recorded once. Trimming pared 2 bases from V and 4 bases from J, leaving 11 bases between. The germline V gene has CDR1 SGHTA and CDR2 FQGNSA. The CDR3 sequence is 14 residues long. This sequence joins TRBV7-2 and TRBJ1-2; weak D call: TRBD1 (5 bases). Input material: PBMCs. The clonotype was recovered from a human donor in good health. Some clones in this sample may be carry-over from other donors' samples. CDR3 DNA: TGTGCCAGCAGCTTACGGGACTTTGGCTATGGCTACACCTTC. It yields the protein CASSLRDFGYGYTF.